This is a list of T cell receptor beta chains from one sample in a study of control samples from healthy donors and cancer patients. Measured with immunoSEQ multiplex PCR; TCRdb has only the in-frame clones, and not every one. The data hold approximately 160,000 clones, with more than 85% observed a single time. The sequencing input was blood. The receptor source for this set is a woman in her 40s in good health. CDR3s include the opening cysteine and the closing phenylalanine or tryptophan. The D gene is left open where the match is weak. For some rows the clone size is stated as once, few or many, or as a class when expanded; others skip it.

CDR3 DNA: TGTGCCAGCTCCTCCGGGACAGGGGGAAATTCACCCCTCCACTTT
CDR3 protein: CASSSGTGGNSPLHF
clone size: few
CDR3 length: 15
D gene: TRBD1
J gene: TRBJ1-6
V gene: TRBV18

CDR3 DNA: TGTGCCAGCAGTCTTCGGACAGGTTCCTACGAGCAGTACTTC
CDR3 protein: CASSLRTGSYEQYF
clone size: -
CDR3 length: 14
D gene: TRBD1
J gene: TRBJ2-7
V gene: TRBV3-1/TRBV3-2

CDR3 DNA: TGCGCCAGCAGCTTGGAGTCCCCCGGAAATACGCAGTATTTT
CDR3 protein: CASSLESPGNTQYF
clone size: -
CDR3 length: 14
D gene: -
J gene: TRBJ2-3
V gene: TRBV5-1

CDR3 DNA: TGTGCCAGCTCACCGACGATGAGGGGACCTTCACCCCTCCACTTT
CDR3 protein: CASSPTMRGPSPLHF
clone size: -
CDR3 length: 15
D gene: -
J gene: TRBJ1-6
V gene: TRBV18

CDR3 DNA: TGTGCCAGCGGATACGGGGAGGGGGGTGGCACAGATACGCAGTATTTT
CDR3 protein: CASGYGEGGGTDTQYF
clone size: -
CDR3 length: 16
D gene: -
J gene: TRBJ2-3
V gene: TRBV9

CDR3 DNA: TGTGCCATCATGCCAAGTATCACAGATACGCAGTATTTT
CDR3 protein: CAIMPSITDTQYF
clone size: once
CDR3 length: 13
D gene: -
J gene: TRBJ2-3
V gene: TRBV10-3

CDR3 DNA: TGTGCCAGCAGCCCCCTGACGGGACAAGAGTACGAGCAGTACTTC
CDR3 protein: CASSPLTGQEYEQYF
clone size: -
CDR3 length: 15
D gene: -
J gene: TRBJ2-7
V gene: TRBV11-2

CDR3 DNA: TGTGCCAGCAACCGGCAGGGCACCGAGCAGTACTTC
CDR3 protein: CASNRQGTEQYF
clone size: -
CDR3 length: 12
D gene: -
J gene: TRBJ2-7
V gene: TRBV6-5

CDR3 DNA: TGTGCCACCAGCAATCCCTCCGGGACAGTACCTTACGAGCAGTACTTC
CDR3 protein: CATSNPSGTVPYEQYF
clone size: -
CDR3 length: 16
D gene: TRBD1
J gene: TRBJ2-7
V gene: TRBV15

CDR3 DNA: TGTGCCACCAGCAGAGATCCCCCCCTTCTTCATGAGCCCCAGCATTTT
CDR3 protein: CATSRDPPLLHEPQHF
clone size: -
CDR3 length: 16
D gene: -
J gene: TRBJ1-5
V gene: TRBV15

CDR3 DNA: TGTGCCAGCAGTCCCCTAGGGGGCTCGAATTCACCCCTCCACTTT
CDR3 protein: CASSPLGGSNSPLHF
clone size: -
CDR3 length: 15
D gene: TRBD1
J gene: TRBJ1-6
V gene: TRBV2

CDR3 DNA: TGTGCCACCAGTGATTTCGGGGAAAAACTGTTTTTT
CDR3 protein: CATSDFGEKLFF
clone size: few
CDR3 length: 12
D gene: -
J gene: TRBJ1-4
V gene: TRBV24-1

CDR3 DNA: TGTGCCAGCAGCCCTGGGTTGTGGGCTTCGACCCTAGCGGGGGTGCAAGAGACCCAGTACTTC
CDR3 protein: CASSPGLWASTLAGVQETQYF
clone size: -
CDR3 length: 21
D gene: TRBD2
J gene: TRBJ2-5
V gene: TRBV7-8

CDR3 DNA: TGTGCCAGCAGCTTTTTTACCATAGCGGGGGAGATGACTAGCACAGATACGCAGTATTTT
CDR3 protein: CASSFFTIAGEMTSTDTQYF
clone size: once
CDR3 length: 20
D gene: TRBD2
J gene: TRBJ2-3
V gene: TRBV2

CDR3 DNA: TGCGCCAGCAGCCCAGGAACGGCTAACTATGGCTACACCTTC
CDR3 protein: CASSPGTANYGYTF
clone size: -
CDR3 length: 14
D gene: -
J gene: TRBJ1-2
V gene: TRBV5-1

CDR3 DNA: TGTGCCAGCTCCCCAGGCACAACCTATGGCTACACCTTC
CDR3 protein: CASSPGTTYGYTF
clone size: -
CDR3 length: 13
D gene: -
J gene: TRBJ1-2
V gene: TRBV18

CDR3 DNA: TGTGCCAGTAGGAAGCCGGGACAGGGGGCGAAAGGCTACACCTTC
CDR3 protein: CASRKPGQGAKGYTF
clone size: -
CDR3 length: 15
D gene: TRBD1
J gene: TRBJ1-2
V gene: TRBV19

CDR3 DNA: TGTGCCAGCAGCGCCACAGGGACAACACGTCAAAATCAGCCCCAGCATTTT
CDR3 protein: CASSATGTTRQNQPQHF
clone size: -
CDR3 length: 17
D gene: -
J gene: TRBJ1-5
V gene: TRBV7-8

CDR3 DNA: TGTGCCAGCAGTCTACAACAAGCGGGGGGGCAAGAGACCCAGTACTTC
CDR3 protein: CASSLQQAGGQETQYF
clone size: -
CDR3 length: 16
D gene: TRBD2
J gene: TRBJ2-5
V gene: TRBV6-6

CDR3 DNA: TGTGCCAGCAGCTTGAGTGGAATTAATGAAAAACTGTTTTTT
CDR3 protein: CASSLSGINEKLFF
clone size: -
CDR3 length: 14
D gene: -
J gene: TRBJ1-4
V gene: TRBV5-5

CDR3 DNA: TGTGCCAGCAGGGCGAGCCCGGATGGGGGTGGCTACACCTTC
CDR3 protein: CASRASPDGGGYTF
clone size: once
CDR3 length: 14
D gene: -
J gene: TRBJ1-2
V gene: TRBV6-5

CDR3 DNA: TGTGCCAGCAGCCCACAACCGGGACAGGGTGTAGATGAGCAGTTCTTC
CDR3 protein: CASSPQPGQGVDEQFF
clone size: -
CDR3 length: 16
D gene: TRBD1
J gene: TRBJ2-1
V gene: TRBV11-2

CDR3 DNA: TGTGCCAGCAGCCCGACGGATCTCTTAGCCAAAAACATTCAGTACTTC
CDR3 protein: CASSPTDLLAKNIQYF
clone size: -
CDR3 length: 16
D gene: -
J gene: TRBJ2-4
V gene: TRBV3-1/TRBV3-2

CDR3 DNA: TGCGCCAGCAGTGAGTCTGGGTCGGGGGAAGAGACCCAGTACTTC
CDR3 protein: CASSESGSGEETQYF
clone size: -
CDR3 length: 15
D gene: -
J gene: TRBJ2-5
V gene: TRBV10-1

CDR3 DNA: TGTGCCAGCAACTCCCTGAACACTGAAGCTTTCTTT
CDR3 protein: CASNSLNTEAFF
clone size: -
CDR3 length: 12
D gene: -
J gene: TRBJ1-1
V gene: TRBV12-3/TRBV12-4

CDR3 DNA: TGCGCCAGCTCCGAGTTAGGGGCAAGGGGCACTGAAGCTTTCTTT
CDR3 protein: CASSELGARGTEAFF
clone size: once
CDR3 length: 15
D gene: -
J gene: TRBJ1-1
V gene: TRBV5-1

CDR3 DNA: TGTGCCAGCAGCTATACTAGCGGGGGGTTCAATGAGCAGTTCTTC
CDR3 protein: CASSYTSGGFNEQFF
clone size: -
CDR3 length: 15
D gene: TRBD2
J gene: TRBJ2-1
V gene: TRBV11-2

CDR3 DNA: TGCGCCAGCGCGGGACAGGGGTACGGAAACACCATATATTTT
CDR3 protein: CASAGQGYGNTIYF
clone size: -
CDR3 length: 14
D gene: TRBD1
J gene: TRBJ1-3
V gene: TRBV10-2

CDR3 DNA: TGCGCCAGCAGCTTGATAGCGGGGGAGGTGGAGACCCAGTACTTC
CDR3 protein: CASSLIAGEVETQYF
clone size: -
CDR3 length: 15
D gene: TRBD2
J gene: TRBJ2-5
V gene: TRBV5-1

CDR3 DNA: TGCGCCAGCAGCTTGTTAGGCAGTGAAGCTTTCTTT
CDR3 protein: CASSLLGSEAFF
clone size: -
CDR3 length: 12
D gene: -
J gene: TRBJ1-1
V gene: TRBV5-1

CDR3 DNA: TGTGCCAGCAGCAGGCGACAGGGTGCGGGGAATGAGCAGTTCTTC
CDR3 protein: CASSRRQGAGNEQFF
clone size: -
CDR3 length: 15
D gene: -
J gene: TRBJ2-1
V gene: TRBV7-3

CDR3 DNA: TGTGCCAGTAACCCAGGCGCAGGGGGTTACTCGGTCTATGGCTACACCTTC
CDR3 protein: CASNPGAGGYSVYGYTF
clone size: -
CDR3 length: 17
D gene: TRBD1
J gene: TRBJ1-2
V gene: TRBV19

CDR3 DNA: TGTGCCAGCAGTGAGGGTTGGGGGGCGGTGATTACGCAGTATTTT
CDR3 protein: CASSEGWGAVITQYF
clone size: -
CDR3 length: 15
D gene: -
J gene: TRBJ2-3
V gene: TRBV2

CDR3 DNA: TGTGCCAGCAGCTCCGGCTACGGGAAAAACTATGGCTACACCTTC
CDR3 protein: CASSSGYGKNYGYTF
clone size: -
CDR3 length: 15
D gene: -
J gene: TRBJ1-2
V gene: TRBV5-4

CDR3 DNA: TGTGCCAGTACCAACCGGGCGGGGGCCGGGGAGCTGTTTTTT
CDR3 protein: CASTNRAGAGELFF
clone size: -
CDR3 length: 14
D gene: TRBD2
J gene: TRBJ2-2
V gene: TRBV19

CDR3 DNA: TGTGCCACCAGCAGGACAGGGGGTGACGGGGAGCTGTTTTTT
CDR3 protein: CATSRTGGDGELFF
clone size: -
CDR3 length: 14
D gene: TRBD1
J gene: TRBJ2-2
V gene: TRBV15

CDR3 DNA: TGCAGCGTTGAAGGAAGCGGGGACCCCGGGGAGCTGTTTTTT
CDR3 protein: CSVEGSGDPGELFF
clone size: once
CDR3 length: 14
D gene: TRBD2
J gene: TRBJ2-2
V gene: TRBV29-1

CDR3 DNA: TGTGCCAGCAGCTTAAGAGGGGGGAGGGAGACCCAGTACTTC
CDR3 protein: CASSLRGGRETQYF
clone size: -
CDR3 length: 14
D gene: -
J gene: TRBJ2-5
V gene: TRBV7-7

CDR3 DNA: TGCAGCGGCCGGGCAGCCAGCGATGAGCAGTTCTTC
CDR3 protein: CSGRAASDEQFF
clone size: once
CDR3 length: 12
D gene: -
J gene: TRBJ2-1
V gene: TRBV29-1

CDR3 DNA: TGTGCCAGCACCGGGACTAGTCAATCAGATACGCAGTATTTT
CDR3 protein: CASTGTSQSDTQYF
clone size: -
CDR3 length: 14
D gene: TRBD2
J gene: TRBJ2-3
V gene: TRBV6-5

CDR3 DNA: TGCGCCAGCAGCCAACAGGGGGCTGAGGAATCACCCCTCCACTTT
CDR3 protein: CASSQQGAEESPLHF
clone size: -
CDR3 length: 15
D gene: TRBD1
J gene: TRBJ1-6
V gene: TRBV5-1

CDR3 DNA: TGTGCCAGTAGTATCGAGGACCCCGGAAAACTGTTTTTT
CDR3 protein: CASSIEDPGKLFF
clone size: -
CDR3 length: 13
D gene: -
J gene: TRBJ1-4
V gene: TRBV19

CDR3 DNA: TGCAGTGCTAGTCACAGGGAAGAGACCCAGTACTTC
CDR3 protein: CSASHREETQYF
clone size: -
CDR3 length: 12
D gene: -
J gene: TRBJ2-5
V gene: TRBV20-1

CDR3 DNA: TGCGCCAGCAGTGACCCGGGACTAGGGGTTTACGAGCAGTACTTC
CDR3 protein: CASSDPGLGVYEQYF
clone size: -
CDR3 length: 15
D gene: TRBD2
J gene: TRBJ2-7
V gene: TRBV10-1

CDR3 DNA: TGTGCCAGCAGCTTAGGGGCGGACCTCTACGAGCAGTACTTC
CDR3 protein: CASSLGADLYEQYF
clone size: once
CDR3 length: 14
D gene: -
J gene: TRBJ2-7
V gene: TRBV11-2

CDR3 DNA: TGTGCCAGCAGTAGGGACTTCCAAGAGACCCAGTACTTC
CDR3 protein: CASSRDFQETQYF
clone size: once
CDR3 length: 13
D gene: -
J gene: TRBJ2-5
V gene: TRBV6-5

CDR3 DNA: TGTGCCAGCTCATGGGGACAGGACACTGAAGCTTTCTTT
CDR3 protein: CASSWGQDTEAFF
clone size: -
CDR3 length: 13
D gene: TRBD1
J gene: TRBJ1-1
V gene: TRBV18

CDR3 DNA: TGTGCCAGCAGTCACCTTGGAAACACCATATATTTT
CDR3 protein: CASSHLGNTIYF
clone size: -
CDR3 length: 12
D gene: -
J gene: TRBJ1-3
V gene: TRBV3-1/TRBV3-2

CDR3 DNA: TGTGCCAGCAGCCTAGGGGTGACTAGCGTGGTCTCCTACGAGCAGTACTTC
CDR3 protein: CASSLGVTSVVSYEQYF
clone size: -
CDR3 length: 17
D gene: TRBD2
J gene: TRBJ2-7
V gene: TRBV11-2

CDR3 DNA: TGTGCCAGCGACGGGCAAGCCCCAGATACGCAGTATTTT
CDR3 protein: CASDGQAPDTQYF
clone size: -
CDR3 length: 13
D gene: -
J gene: TRBJ2-3
V gene: TRBV12-3/TRBV12-4